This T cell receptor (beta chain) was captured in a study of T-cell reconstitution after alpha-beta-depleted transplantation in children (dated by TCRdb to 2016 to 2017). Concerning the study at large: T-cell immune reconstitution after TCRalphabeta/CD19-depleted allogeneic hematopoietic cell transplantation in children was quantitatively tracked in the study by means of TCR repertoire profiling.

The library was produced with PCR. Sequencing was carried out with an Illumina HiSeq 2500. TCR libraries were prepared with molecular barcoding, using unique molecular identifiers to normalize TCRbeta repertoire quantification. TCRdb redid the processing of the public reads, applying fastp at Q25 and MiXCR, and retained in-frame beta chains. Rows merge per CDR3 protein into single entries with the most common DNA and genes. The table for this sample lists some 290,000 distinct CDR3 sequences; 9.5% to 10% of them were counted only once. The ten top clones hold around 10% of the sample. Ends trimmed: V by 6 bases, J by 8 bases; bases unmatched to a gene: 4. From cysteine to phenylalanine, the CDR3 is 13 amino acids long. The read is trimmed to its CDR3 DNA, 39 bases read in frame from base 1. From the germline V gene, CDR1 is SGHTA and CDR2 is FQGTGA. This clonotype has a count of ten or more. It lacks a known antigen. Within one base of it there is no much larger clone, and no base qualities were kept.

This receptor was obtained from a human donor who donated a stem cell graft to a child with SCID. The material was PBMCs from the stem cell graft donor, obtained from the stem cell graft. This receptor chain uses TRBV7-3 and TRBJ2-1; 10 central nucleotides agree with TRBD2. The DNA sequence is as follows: TGTGCCAGCAGTTCACTAGCGGGGCATGAGCAGTTCTTC. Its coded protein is CASSSLAGHEQFF.